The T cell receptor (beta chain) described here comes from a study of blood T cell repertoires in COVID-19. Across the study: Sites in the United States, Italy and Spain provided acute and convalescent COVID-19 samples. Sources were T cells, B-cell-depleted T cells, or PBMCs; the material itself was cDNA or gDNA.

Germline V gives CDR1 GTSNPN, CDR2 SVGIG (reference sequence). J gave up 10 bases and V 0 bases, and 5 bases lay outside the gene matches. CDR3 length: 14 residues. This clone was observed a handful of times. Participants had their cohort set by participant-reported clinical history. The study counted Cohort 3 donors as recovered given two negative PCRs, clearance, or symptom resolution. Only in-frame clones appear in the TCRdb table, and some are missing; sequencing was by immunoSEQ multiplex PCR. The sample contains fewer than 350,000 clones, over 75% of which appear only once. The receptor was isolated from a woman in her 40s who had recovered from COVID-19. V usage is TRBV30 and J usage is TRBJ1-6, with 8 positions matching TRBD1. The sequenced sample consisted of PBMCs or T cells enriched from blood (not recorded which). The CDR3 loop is CAWSVGQGESPLHF. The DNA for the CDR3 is TGTGCCTGGAGTGTAGGACAGGGTGAATCACCCCTCCACTTT. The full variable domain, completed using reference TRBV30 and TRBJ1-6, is SQTIHQWPATLVQPVGSPLSLECTVEGTSNPNLYWYRQAAGRGLQLLFYSVGIGQISSEVPQNLSASRPQDRQFILSSKKLLLSDSGFYLCAWSVGQGESPLHFGNGTRLTVT.